This is a list of T cell receptor beta chains from one sample in a study of T cell responses to AZD1222 COVID-19 vaccine. Profiling relied on immunoSEQ multiplex PCR, and the TCRdb table lists in-frame clones only, not all of them. Of 150,000 to 200,000 clones detected, less than 95% appear once; the ten largest clones hold about 5.9%. Sample: peripheral blood, taken 28 days after the second AZD1222 dose. The receptors derive from an adult who received the AZD1222 COVID-19 vaccine. The CDR3 runs from the conserved cysteine through the conserved F or W. The order of the fields is clone size, D gene, CDR3 length, V gene, J gene, CDR3 DNA, CDR3 protein. A D gene is named only where the DNA matches it firmly. Size is omitted from some rows. Given values are once, few, many or a class for expanded clones.

clone_size: .
d_call: TRBD1
cdr3_length: 16
v_call: TRBV5-1
j_call: TRBJ2-7
cdr3_nt: TGCGCCAGCAGCTTCGAATCGGGACAGCTCTCCTACGAGCAGTACTTC
cdr3_aa: CASSFESGQLSYEQYF

clone_size: .
d_call: .
cdr3_length: 15
v_call: TRBV28
j_call: TRBJ1-5
cdr3_nt: TGTGCCAGCAGGGCCGGAGGGGCTAGCAATCAGCCCCAGCATTTT
cdr3_aa: CASRAGGASNQPQHF

clone_size: .
d_call: .
cdr3_length: 15
v_call: TRBV6-1
j_call: TRBJ1-5
cdr3_nt: TGTGCCAGCAGTGATGCGGGGACTGGGGATCAGCCCCAGCATTTT
cdr3_aa: CASSDAGTGDQPQHF

clone_size: .
d_call: .
cdr3_length: 13
v_call: TRBV28
j_call: TRBJ1-2
cdr3_nt: TGTGCCAGCAGTCCGGGGTCCCTTAGCGGCTACACCTTC
cdr3_aa: CASSPGSLSGYTF

clone_size: once
d_call: .
cdr3_length: 13
v_call: TRBV29-1
j_call: TRBJ1-2
cdr3_nt: TGCAGCGTCGACCTGGGGGGCGACTATGGCTACACCTTC
cdr3_aa: CSVDLGGDYGYTF

clone_size: .
d_call: .
cdr3_length: 16
v_call: TRBV5-1
j_call: TRBJ1-5
cdr3_nt: TGCGCCAGCAGCTTGGGACCGACCAGAGGGGATCAGCCCCAGCATTTT
cdr3_aa: CASSLGPTRGDQPQHF

clone_size: few
d_call: .
cdr3_length: 15
v_call: TRBV4-1
j_call: TRBJ2-7
cdr3_nt: TGCGCCAGCAGCCAAGACTTTCAGGCGGGATACGAGCAGTACTTC
cdr3_aa: CASSQDFQAGYEQYF

clone_size: .
d_call: TRBD1
cdr3_length: 15
v_call: TRBV27
j_call: TRBJ1-6
cdr3_nt: TGTGCCAGCAGTTTATGGCGGGACAGGGCTTCACCCCTCCACTTT
cdr3_aa: CASSLWRDRASPLHF

clone_size: .
d_call: .
cdr3_length: 15
v_call: TRBV28
j_call: TRBJ2-7
cdr3_nt: TGTGCCAGCAGTTTAAAGGCTAGTCCCGCGCGCGAGCAGTACTTC
cdr3_aa: CASSLKASPAREQYF

clone_size: .
d_call: .
cdr3_length: 15
v_call: TRBV6-5
j_call: TRBJ1-3
cdr3_nt: TGTGCCAGCAGTTACTCAATGGGGGAAGGAAACACCATATATTTT
cdr3_aa: CASSYSMGEGNTIYF

clone_size: .
d_call: TRBD1
cdr3_length: 15
v_call: TRBV28
j_call: TRBJ1-5
cdr3_nt: TGTGCCAGCAGTTTGGAAACAGGGGCTGATCAGCCCCAGCATTTT
cdr3_aa: CASSLETGADQPQHF

clone_size: .
d_call: .
cdr3_length: 17
v_call: TRBV4-2
j_call: TRBJ1-3
cdr3_nt: TGTGCCAGCAGCCATCCAACATACCAAAGCTCTGGAAACACCATATATTTT
cdr3_aa: CASSHPTYQSSGNTIYF

clone_size: .
d_call: .
cdr3_length: 12
v_call: TRBV28
j_call: TRBJ1-2
cdr3_nt: TGTGCCAGCAGCACTGGTACCTATGGCTACACCTTC
cdr3_aa: CASSTGTYGYTF

clone_size: .
d_call: .
cdr3_length: 14
v_call: TRBV19
j_call: TRBJ1-4
cdr3_nt: TGTGCCAGCTCCCCCGCCTCAACTAATGAAAAACTGTTTTTT
cdr3_aa: CASSPASTNEKLFF

clone_size: .
d_call: TRBD1
cdr3_length: 15
v_call: TRBV5-4
j_call: TRBJ2-5
cdr3_nt: TGTGCCAGCAGCTTGAGGGGACAGGGAGGAGAGACCCAGTACTTC
cdr3_aa: CASSLRGQGGETQYF

clone_size: .
d_call: TRBD1
cdr3_length: 14
v_call: TRBV28
j_call: TRBJ1-2
cdr3_nt: TGTGCCAGCAGTCCTGAGTGGGACAGCTATGGCTACACCTTC
cdr3_aa: CASSPEWDSYGYTF

clone_size: .
d_call: TRBD1
cdr3_length: 13
v_call: TRBV6-4
j_call: TRBJ1-5
cdr3_nt: TGTGCCAGCTCTTCACAGGGGGGTCAGCCCCAGCATTTT
cdr3_aa: CASSSQGGQPQHF

clone_size: .
d_call: .
cdr3_length: 14
v_call: TRBV7-9
j_call: TRBJ1-2
cdr3_nt: TGTGCCAGCAGCTTAGCGGGGGGCAAGGATGGCTACACCTTC
cdr3_aa: CASSLAGGKDGYTF

clone_size: .
d_call: TRBD1
cdr3_length: 14
v_call: TRBV7-2
j_call: TRBJ1-2
cdr3_nt: TGTGCCAGCAGCCCCGGGACAGTCTTTTATGGCTACACCTTC
cdr3_aa: CASSPGTVFYGYTF

clone_size: .
d_call: .
cdr3_length: 16
v_call: TRBV7-9
j_call: TRBJ2-2
cdr3_nt: TGTGCCAGCAGCCCAGGACAGGGAGGGTTCACCGGGGAGCTGTTTTTT
cdr3_aa: CASSPGQGGFTGELFF

clone_size: .
d_call: TRBD2
cdr3_length: 17
v_call: TRBV7-3
j_call: TRBJ2-2
cdr3_nt: TGTGCCAGCAGCTTGTCTAGCGGGACCGCGAACACCGGGGAGCTGTTTTTT
cdr3_aa: CASSLSSGTANTGELFF

clone_size: once
d_call: .
cdr3_length: 13
v_call: TRBV7-9
j_call: TRBJ2-3
cdr3_nt: TGTGCCAGCAGTCTAGCAGGGGCAGATACGCAGTATTTT
cdr3_aa: CASSLAGADTQYF

clone_size: .
d_call: TRBD1
cdr3_length: 15
v_call: TRBV6-5
j_call: TRBJ2-7
cdr3_nt: TGTGCCAGCAGGCGCCCGACAGGGGGGACCTACGAGCAGTACTTC
cdr3_aa: CASRRPTGGTYEQYF

clone_size: .
d_call: .
cdr3_length: 11
v_call: TRBV20-1
j_call: TRBJ2-5
cdr3_nt: TGCAGTGTTAGTGATAGGGAGACCCAGTACTTC
cdr3_aa: CSVSDRETQYF

clone_size: .
d_call: TRBD2
cdr3_length: 17
v_call: TRBV5-1
j_call: TRBJ2-3
cdr3_nt: TGCGCCAGCAGCTTCTCGGCTGCAGCGGGAGGGGGAAATACGCAGTATTTT
cdr3_aa: CASSFSAAAGGGNTQYF

clone_size: .
d_call: .
cdr3_length: 13
v_call: TRBV28
j_call: TRBJ1-6
cdr3_nt: TGTGCCAGCAGTTTAACTTACAATTCACCCCTCCACTTT
cdr3_aa: CASSLTYNSPLHF

clone_size: .
d_call: TRBD1
cdr3_length: 13
v_call: TRBV29-1
j_call: TRBJ2-3
cdr3_nt: TGCAGCACGACAGGGGCAAACACAGATACGCAGTATTTT
cdr3_aa: CSTTGANTDTQYF

clone_size: .
d_call: .
cdr3_length: 15
v_call: TRBV4-3
j_call: TRBJ1-1
cdr3_nt: TGCGCCAGCAGCCAGACCGGAGCGAGGTGGTCTGAAGCTTTCTTT
cdr3_aa: CASSQTGARWSEAFF

clone_size: .
d_call: .
cdr3_length: 14
v_call: TRBV18
j_call: TRBJ1-1
cdr3_nt: TGTGCCAGCTCACAACAGGATCAGAACACTGAAGCTTTCTTT
cdr3_aa: CASSQQDQNTEAFF

clone_size: .
d_call: TRBD1
cdr3_length: 13
v_call: TRBV2
j_call: TRBJ1-4
cdr3_nt: TGTGCCACCACCCGGGACAGGGGAGAAAAACTGTTTTTT
cdr3_aa: CATTRDRGEKLFF

clone_size: .
d_call: TRBD2
cdr3_length: 15
v_call: TRBV9
j_call: TRBJ2-2
cdr3_nt: TGTGCCAGCAGCGTAACGGGACTAGAGGACGGGGAGCTGTTTTTT
cdr3_aa: CASSVTGLEDGELFF

clone_size: .
d_call: .
cdr3_length: 18
v_call: TRBV21-1
j_call: TRBJ1-2
cdr3_nt: TGTGCCAGCAGCAAAACCCACTCTCGACAGAGCCCGAACTATGGCTACACCTTC
cdr3_aa: CASSKTHSRQSPNYGYTF